The source of this T cell receptor (beta chain) is a study of blood T cell repertoires in COVID-19. Background on the study: Some COVID-19 samples were acute and others convalescent; all came from the United States, Italy and Spain. Sources were T cells, B-cell-depleted T cells, or PBMCs; the material itself was cDNA or gDNA.

The CDR3 totals 16 residues. Looked up from germline, CDR1 is KGHSH and CDR2 is LQKENI. V lost 2 bases and J lost 4, with 15 bases in between. Original data processing: Cell counts per sample came from amplifying reference gene primers. TCRdb's copy holds only in-frame clones and misses some; the assay was immunoSEQ multiplex PCR. The V and J calls and clone size are taken from that table; D and trimming were inferred from the DNA. The sample yields 93,000 or so clones, roughly 90% seen once. Sequences were obtained from peripheral blood. The rearrangement links TRBV18 to TRBJ2-1; TRBD2 is a possible D gene (6 bases). This clonotype was sampled from a human donor in a cohort sampled during active COVID-19. The CDR3 DNA follows: TGTGCCAGCTCACCATACGGCGGGAACGGGTACAATGAGCAGTTCTTC. Translated, it gives CASSPYGGNGYNEQFF.